The table lists the clone carrying this T cell receptor (beta chain) with a count of one. The CDR3 length is 15 residues. The ends were cut back, 6 bases at V and 7 bases at J, with 19 bases in the middle. Germline V CDR1 and CDR2: SGHKS, YYEKEE (reference sequence). Clones were read by immunoSEQ multiplex PCR, and TCRdb kept only the in-frame ones, dropping some. This table holds 110,000 or so clones, approximately 84% found once. These data come from a study of blood T cell repertoires in COVID-19. The overall study: Acute and convalescent COVID-19 specimens originated in the United States, Italy and Spain. The analysed material was cDNA or gDNA that came from T cells, B-cell-depleted T cells, or PBMCs.

The receptor's source is a woman in her fifties or sixties with acute or convalescent COVID-19. Sequencing was performed on peripheral blood. The genes are TRBV5-5 and TRBJ2-2; no definite D call. CDR3 sequence: CASTPEGARSGELFF. The CDR3, as DNA: TGTGCCAGCACCCCCGAAGGAGCGAGGAGCGGGGAGCTGTTTTTT.